A selection of T cell receptor beta chains follows, all from one sample in a study of T cells in Graves' hyperthyroidism and ophthalmopathy. TCRdb re-derived calls from the multiplex PCR reads in MiXCR, one entry per CDR3 protein. The table has over 500,000 distinct CDR3 sequences, 46% seen once; the top ten hold around 44%. Sequencing used peripheral blood or thyroid tissue (not recorded which). These TCRs come from an adult woman with Graves' disease, either hyperthyroidism or ophthalmopathy (not recorded which). The CDR3 runs from the conserved cysteine through the conserved F or W.

v_gene | CDR3aa
TRBV7-9 | CASTSLMGDMYNSYEQYF
TRBV29-1 | CSVRSGGIALGEQYF
TRBV9 | CASSVEVGQNYGYTF
TRBV24-1 | CATSDDTPGGYTF
TRBV20-1 | CSAISSVLQETQYF
TRBV30 | CAWTGGGTGNF
TRBV12-3/TRBV12-4 | CASRTGRSGQPQHF
TRBV7-2 | CASSRGNNYEQYF
TRBV30 | CAWSQGEGPPQHF
TRBV20-1 | CSARNPRRRMGTEAFF
TRBV10-3 | CATEPTGGREAFF
TRBV7-3 | CASSFGNVWYGYTF
TRBV7-3 | CASSRSGVKETQYF
TRBV11-2 | CASRLQTGTSTDTQYF
TRBV29-1 | CSVAQGRLSDEKLFF
TRBV14 | CASSQVLGAGGYTF
TRBV7-2 | CASSAGTGTEAF
TRBV10-3 | CAIRKTSGETEAFF
TRBV7-7 | CASSPQGLGQPQHF
TRBV10-2 | CASSGTRTGGLYEQYF
TRBV29-1 | CSVGWGYEQYF
TRBV7-2 | CASGVSTGHTEAFF
TRBV20-1 | CSARPPDRVTPYEQYF
TRBV10-3 | CAIRRLAGKWVCEQYF
TRBV20-1 | CSASSGRAREQYF
TRBV5-1 | CASSSFTGVSSEAFF
TRBV10-3 | CAISEPRGTAVNYGYTF
TRBV5-4 | CASSLGGLAGGETQYF
TRBV5-4 | CASSLVGRVAGGSGNTIYF
TRBV7-9 | CASSYGAYGYTF
TRBV6-1 | CASSASSTQETQYF
TRBV6-5 | CASSYKTGQIPYGYTF
TRBV19 | CASSLGQGTNTIYF
TRBV6-5 | CASSYSRTGEFTEAFF
TRBV24-1 | CATSAGTGGGTEAFF
TRBV4-3 | CASSQDVGSYNSPLHF
TRBV6-2/TRBV6-3 | CASRRGQGEGTGELFF
TRBV6-5 | CASSYSTGPKQYF
TRBV10-3 | CAISGTGPNYGYTF
TRBV12-3/TRBV12-4 | CASSLNSVPTSGANVLTF
TRBV5-1 | CASSLDVDNYEQYF
TRBV25-1 | CASLDRWGQAPMNTEAFF
TRBV19 | CASSIGGNSYEQYF
TRBV10-3 | CASGAGTVSNQPQHF
TRBV7-9 | CASSLVASVEAFF
TRBV5-1 | CASSLSPTRELFF
TRBV20-1 | CSARGRSTSRTGELFF
TRBV10-3 | CAINQGGTGYTF
TRBV6-5 | CASREFTGELFF
TRBV28 | CASSLMTSGRWDTGELFF
TRBV10-3 | CAISRQQGTPLHF
TRBV2 | CASRLLASPYEQYF
TRBV2 | CASKATGREQYF